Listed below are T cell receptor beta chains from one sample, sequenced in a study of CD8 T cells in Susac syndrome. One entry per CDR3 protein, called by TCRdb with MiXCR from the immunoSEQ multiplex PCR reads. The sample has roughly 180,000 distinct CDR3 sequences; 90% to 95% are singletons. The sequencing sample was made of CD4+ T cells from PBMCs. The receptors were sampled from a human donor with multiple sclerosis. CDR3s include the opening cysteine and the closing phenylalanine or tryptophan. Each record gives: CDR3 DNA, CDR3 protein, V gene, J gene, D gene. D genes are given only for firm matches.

TGCAGTGTAGGCCAGATGAATCAGCCCCAGCATTTT	CSVGQMNQPQHF	TRBV20-1	TRBJ1-5	NA
TGTGCCAGCACCCGCATGGGAGATACGCAGTATTTT	CASTRMGDTQYF	TRBV5-6	TRBJ2-3	NA
TGTGCCACCAGTGATGGACAGGGAGGACGCTACGAGCAGTACTTC	CATSDGQGGRYEQYF	TRBV24-1	TRBJ2-7	TRBD1
TGTGCCAGCGGCGGAGACGGAGCCTACGAGCAGTACTTC	CASGGDGAYEQYF	TRBV2	TRBJ2-7	NA
TGTGCCAGCAGTCCCCCTGTTTGGGGCCGTCGCGAGCAGTACTTC	CASSPPVWGRREQYF	TRBV28	TRBJ2-7	NA
TGTGCCAGCAGCTTAGATCGTGTCGGAGCAAATGAGCAGTTCTTC	CASSLDRVGANEQFF	TRBV7-2	TRBJ2-1	NA
TGTGCCAGCAGTTTCGGAACAGTTGGGGAGACCCAGTACTTC	CASSFGTVGETQYF	TRBV27	TRBJ2-5	NA
TGTGCCAGCAGGATGACAGAACTGAACACTGAAGCTTTCTTT	CASRMTELNTEAFF	TRBV12-3/TRBV12-4	TRBJ1-1	NA
TGCGCCAGCAGCCAAGATTTGGGCGGGAGGGTAAACAATGAGCAGTTCTTC	CASSQDLGGRVNNEQFF	TRBV4-3	TRBJ2-1	TRBD2
TGTGCCAGCAGCCCCGGACAGCACTATGGCTACACCTTC	CASSPGQHYGYTF	TRBV12-3/TRBV12-4	TRBJ1-2	NA
TGTGCCAGCAGTTTCGGGGACAGGATTGGGGACATTCAGTACTTC	CASSFGDRIGDIQYF	TRBV12-3/TRBV12-4	TRBJ2-4	TRBD1
TGTGCCAGTACACTTGGACAGGGCCACAATGAGCAGTTCTTC	CASTLGQGHNEQFF	TRBV19	TRBJ2-1	TRBD1
TGTGCCAGTAGTACAGGAACCAATCAGCCCCAGCATTTT	CASSTGTNQPQHF	TRBV19	TRBJ1-5	NA
TGTGCCAGTAGTCCCCAAACGGGACGACAAGGCACTGAAGCTTTCTTT	CASSPQTGRQGTEAFF	TRBV19	TRBJ1-1	NA